This T cell receptor (beta chain) was obtained from a study of blood T cells in healthy people across ages. Germline CDR1 and CDR2: LGHDT and YNNKEL (reference sequence). V shed 5 bases and J shed 2 bases, with 12 bases lying between them. The CDR3 extends over 14 amino acids. A second PCR of 7 to 11 cycles used a sample-barcoded 5' primer and a J-beta primer mix. TCRdb reprocessed the 5' RACE reads via MiXCR and lists one record per CDR3 protein. The sample has under 2,000,000 distinct CDR3 sequences, around 48% seen once. The V gene is TRBV3-1, the J gene TRBJ2-5; D is unclear. Specimen: blood. This receptor was identified in a woman aged 40 to 50 in good health. CDR3 region: CASSAESSQETQYF. The CDR3 nucleotides read TGTGCCAGCAGCGCCGAGAGTTCTCAAGAGACCCAGTACTTC.